These T cell receptor beta chains were read from a single sample in a study of blood T cell repertoires in COVID-19. The assay was immunoSEQ multiplex PCR, and TCRdb's table has in-frame clones only and misses some. The profile shows about 230,000 clones, roughly 81% of them singletons. The source material was peripheral blood. The source is a woman older than 75 with COVID-19, enrolled during active disease. The CDR3 runs from the conserved cysteine through the conserved F or W. Each record gives: V gene, D gene, clone size, J gene, CDR3 DNA, CDR3 protein. The D gene is left open where the match is weak. Rows may omit the clone size; those that give it use once, few, many or a size class.

V: TRBV28
D: TRBD1
size: once
J: TRBJ2-5
DNA: TGTGCCAGCAGTTTAGGGACAGGGGTTGAGACCCAGTACTTC
CDR3: CASSLGTGVETQYF

V: TRBV5-5
D: NA
size: NA
J: TRBJ1-6
DNA: TGTGCCAGCAGCCGAGGCCGGATGCCCCAAGATTCACCCCTCCACTTT
CDR3: CASSRGRMPQDSPLHF

V: TRBV5-8
D: NA
size: few
J: TRBJ1-2
DNA: TGTGCCAGCAGCTTGATACTATCTGGCTACACCTTC
CDR3: CASSLILSGYTF

V: TRBV5-6
D: NA
size: NA
J: TRBJ1-3
DNA: TGTGCCAGCAGCTTGGCCGGGGTACCCGCTGGAAACACCATATATTTT
CDR3: CASSLAGVPAGNTIYF

V: TRBV4-3
D: TRBD2
size: NA
J: TRBJ2-2
DNA: TGCGCCAGCAGCCCGGGAAGCGGGAGCACCGGGGAGCTGTTTTTT
CDR3: CASSPGSGSTGELFF

V: TRBV7-6
D: TRBD1
size: once
J: TRBJ1-2
DNA: TGTGCCAGCAGCTTGGGACAGGGGAAGTTGGGCTATGGCTACACCTTC
CDR3: CASSLGQGKLGYGYTF

V: TRBV29-1
D: TRBD1
size: NA
J: TRBJ2-7
DNA: TGCAGCGTCGTGGACAGGGGACTCTACGAGCAGTACTTC
CDR3: CSVVDRGLYEQYF

V: TRBV9
D: TRBD2
size: NA
J: TRBJ2-7
DNA: TGTGCCAGCAGCGTTGCGGGGGAGCCCTCCTACGAGCAGTACTTC
CDR3: CASSVAGEPSYEQYF

V: TRBV5-3
D: NA
size: NA
J: TRBJ1-5
DNA: TGTGCCAGAGAGAAGAGGATGTGCGGACAGCCCCAGCATTTT
CDR3: CAREKRMCGQPQHF

V: TRBV7-3
D: TRBD1
size: few
J: TRBJ1-6
DNA: TGTGCCAGCAGCTTCGAGGGGGCTAATTCACCCCTCCACTTT
CDR3: CASSFEGANSPLHF

V: TRBV29-1
D: NA
size: NA
J: TRBJ1-5
DNA: TGCAGCGTTGCGGAGGGCAATCAGCCCCAGCATTTT
CDR3: CSVAEGNQPQHF

V: TRBV5-4
D: TRBD1
size: NA
J: TRBJ1-1
DNA: TGTGCCAGCAGCTTTCCCCAGGGGGGCACTGAAGCTTTCTTT
CDR3: CASSFPQGGTEAFF

V: TRBV5-1
D: NA
size: NA
J: TRBJ2-1
DNA: TGCGCCAGCAGCTTTACGGACAGCTCCTACAATGAGCAGTTCTTC
CDR3: CASSFTDSSYNEQFF

V: TRBV5-1
D: TRBD2
size: NA
J: TRBJ2-3
DNA: TGCGCCAGCAGCTTGGGACTAGCGGGGGCCACAGATACGCAGTATTTT
CDR3: CASSLGLAGATDTQYF

V: TRBV6-6
D: NA
size: NA
J: TRBJ1-1
DNA: TGTGCCAGCAGTCCCCCGACAGGTACTGAAGCTTTCTTT
CDR3: CASSPPTGTEAFF

V: TRBV5-4
D: NA
size: NA
J: TRBJ2-3
DNA: TGTGCCAGCAGCTTGGATGGGGCTAGCACAGATACGCAGTATTTT
CDR3: CASSLDGASTDTQYF

V: TRBV6-1
D: TRBD2
size: few
J: TRBJ2-5
DNA: TGTGCCAGCAGTGGCGGACTAGCGGGGGGTGGGGAGACCCAGTACTTC
CDR3: CASSGGLAGGGETQYF

V: TRBV9
D: NA
size: NA
J: TRBJ2-3
DNA: TGTGCCAGCAGCGTAACGGGAGCGGATACGCAGTATTTT
CDR3: CASSVTGADTQYF

V: TRBV9
D: TRBD1
size: NA
J: TRBJ1-3
DNA: TGTGCCAGCAGCGTACAGGGGGCTGGAAACACCATATATTTT
CDR3: CASSVQGAGNTIYF

V: TRBV2
D: TRBD2
size: once
J: TRBJ2-3
DNA: TGTGCCAGCAGTGAACGAGCGGGAGGTTCGGATACGCAGTATTTT
CDR3: CASSERAGGSDTQYF

V: TRBV7-9
D: TRBD1
size: NA
J: TRBJ2-7
DNA: TGTGCCAGCAGCTGGGACAGGGAGCACGAGCAGTACTTC
CDR3: CASSWDREHEQYF

V: TRBV2
D: TRBD1
size: NA
J: TRBJ1-1
DNA: TGTGCCAGCAATCGACAGGGGATGGGAAACACTGAAGCTTTCTTT
CDR3: CASNRQGMGNTEAFF

V: TRBV18
D: TRBD1
size: NA
J: TRBJ2-5
DNA: TGTGCCAGCTCACCGCGACAGGGTGGAAGTCAAGAGACCCAGTACTTC
CDR3: CASSPRQGGSQETQYF

V: TRBV6-5
D: TRBD1
size: NA
J: TRBJ1-2
DNA: TGTGCCAGTCGGACAGGGAGCTATGGCTACACCTTC
CDR3: CASRTGSYGYTF

V: TRBV6-5
D: NA
size: once
J: TRBJ1-2
DNA: TGTGCCAGCAGTTACTCTGACTGGAATGGCTACACCTTC
CDR3: CASSYSDWNGYTF

V: TRBV7-6
D: TRBD1
size: few
J: TRBJ1-3
DNA: TGTGCCAGCAGCCGGACCCATCAGGGGGCTGGAAACACCATATATTTT
CDR3: CASSRTHQGAGNTIYF

V: TRBV4-1
D: NA
size: NA
J: TRBJ1-5
DNA: TGCGCCAGCAGCCAAGGTCCGGGGGAAATGAGGCAGCCCCAGCATTTT
CDR3: CASSQGPGEMRQPQHF

V: TRBV6-5
D: NA
size: NA
J: TRBJ1-6
DNA: TGTGCCAGCAGCCGGGAGGGGGGGCCTAATTCACCCCTCCACTTT
CDR3: CASSREGGPNSPLHF

V: TRBV11-2
D: NA
size: NA
J: TRBJ2-7
DNA: TGTGCCAGCAGACCCTACTTTGACGCGGGACCTTACGAGCAGTACTTC
CDR3: CASRPYFDAGPYEQYF

V: TRBV6-6
D: NA
size: NA
J: TRBJ1-5
DNA: TGTGCCAGCAGTCCAGGACTTGGCAATCAGCCCCAGCATTTT
CDR3: CASSPGLGNQPQHF

V: TRBV5-6
D: TRBD1
size: few
J: TRBJ2-1
DNA: TGTGCCAGCAGCCCATGGACGTCCCGGGACAGGGTCTCCTACAATGAGCAGTTCTTC
CDR3: CASSPWTSRDRVSYNEQFF

V: TRBV18
D: NA
size: few
J: TRBJ2-5
DNA: TGTGCCAGCTCTCCTACCCTTCTACGAGAGACCCAGTACTTC
CDR3: CASSPTLLRETQYF

V: TRBV7-2
D: TRBD2
size: NA
J: TRBJ2-3
DNA: TGTGCCAGCAGAGTTAGCGGGGGGGCCCAAGATACGCAGTATTTT
CDR3: CASRVSGGAQDTQYF

V: TRBV27
D: NA
size: NA
J: TRBJ1-5
DNA: TGTGCCAGCAGTTTAGGTGCAGGCGTTCATCAGCCCCAGCATTTT
CDR3: CASSLGAGVHQPQHF

V: TRBV27
D: NA
size: NA
J: TRBJ1-2
DNA: TGTGCCAGCAGTTTCGGGGGGGCAGGCTATGGCTACACCTTC
CDR3: CASSFGGAGYGYTF

V: TRBV3-1/TRBV3-2
D: NA
size: NA
J: TRBJ2-1
DNA: TGTGCCAGCAGCCAAGAGTACACAGTCTCAGGTGAGCAGTTCTTC
CDR3: CASSQEYTVSGEQFF

V: TRBV5-1
D: NA
size: once
J: TRBJ2-1
DNA: TGCGCCAGTGGAGAAAATCACTCCTACAATGAGCAGTTCTTC
CDR3: CASGENHSYNEQFF

V: TRBV18
D: NA
size: few
J: TRBJ1-4
DNA: TGTGCCAGCTCCGGTACCCTACAGGACGAAAAACTGTTTTTT
CDR3: CASSGTLQDEKLFF

V: TRBV9
D: NA
size: NA
J: TRBJ1-3
DNA: TGTGCCAGCAGCGGATCCCGGGACACTGAACGAAGCGCTGGAAACACCATATATTTT
CDR3: CASSGSRDTERSAGNTIYF

V: TRBV6-2/TRBV6-3
D: NA
size: NA
J: TRBJ1-5
DNA: TGTGCCAGCAGTTACCGCAGGGACTCCCGTCGGGCGCCCCAGCATTTT
CDR3: CASSYRRDSRRAPQHF

V: TRBV10-3
D: NA
size: NA
J: TRBJ1-2
DNA: TGTGCCATCAGCCCAACAGTGTCCTATGGCTACACCTTC
CDR3: CAISPTVSYGYTF

V: TRBV11-2
D: TRBD1
size: NA
J: TRBJ1-2
DNA: TGTGCCAGCAGCCTACCAGGACAGGGGGTTAGAGCTAACTATGGCTACACCTTC
CDR3: CASSLPGQGVRANYGYTF

V: TRBV4-1
D: TRBD1
size: NA
J: TRBJ1-1
DNA: TGCGCCAGCAGCCAAGGGTTCAGGGGGCTAGAAGCTTTCTTT
CDR3: CASSQGFRGLEAFF

V: TRBV5-1
D: NA
size: once
J: TRBJ2-5
DNA: TGCGCCAGCAGCTCAGGTACAGAGACCCAGTACTTC
CDR3: CASSSGTETQYF

V: TRBV6-6
D: TRBD1
size: NA
J: TRBJ2-5
DNA: TGTGCCAGCAGGGAACACAGGGGGCGCGAAGAGACCCAGTACTTC
CDR3: CASREHRGREETQYF

V: TRBV11-2
D: NA
size: once
J: TRBJ2-7
DNA: TGTGCCAGCAGCTTAGCTGGAGGGACCTACGAGCAGTACTTC
CDR3: CASSLAGGTYEQYF

V: TRBV27
D: NA
size: NA
J: TRBJ2-7
DNA: TGTGCCAGCAGTCCCCGGGACATTATCTACGAGCAGTACTTC
CDR3: CASSPRDIIYEQYF

V: TRBV11-3
D: NA
size: NA
J: TRBJ2-3
DNA: TGTGCCAGCAGCCCTTCGACAGGATCGGTAAAGCAGTATTTT
CDR3: CASSPSTGSVKQYF

V: TRBV5-4
D: TRBD2
size: NA
J: TRBJ2-5
DNA: TGTGCCAGCAGCTTGCATGCTCGGCGGGGGACCCAAGAGACCCAGTACTTC
CDR3: CASSLHARRGTQETQYF

V: TRBV11-2
D: NA
size: NA
J: TRBJ1-2
DNA: TGTGCCAGCAGCTTAGTGAGGACAGAAGGCTACACCTTC
CDR3: CASSLVRTEGYTF

V: TRBV10-3
D: NA
size: NA
J: TRBJ2-3
DNA: TGTGCCATCAGTGGCGGAGATACGCAGTATTTT
CDR3: CAISGGDTQYF

V: TRBV24-1
D: NA
size: NA
J: TRBJ1-2
DNA: TGTGCCACCAGTGATTGGACTGAGAGTGGCTACACCTTC
CDR3: CATSDWTESGYTF

V: TRBV7-6
D: TRBD2
size: NA
J: TRBJ2-3
DNA: TGTGCCAGCAGCCCCTCACTAGCGGGAGGGGGGACAGATACGCAGTATTTT
CDR3: CASSPSLAGGGTDTQYF

V: TRBV30
D: NA
size: NA
J: TRBJ1-1
DNA: TGTGCCTGGAACACAGGGTTAAGGACCATGAACACTGAAGCTTTCTTT
CDR3: CAWNTGLRTMNTEAFF

V: TRBV15
D: TRBD1
size: few
J: TRBJ2-2
DNA: TGTGCCACCAGCAGGGACAGGGTTTCTCCCCCCGGGGAGCTGTTTTTT
CDR3: CATSRDRVSPPGELFF

V: TRBV7-7
D: NA
size: NA
J: TRBJ2-5
DNA: TGTGCTAGCAGCTTGTACAGCCAGGAGACCCAGTACTTC
CDR3: CASSLYSQETQYF

V: TRBV30
D: NA
size: NA
J: TRBJ1-4
DNA: TGTGCCTGGAGTGTAAACCAGGGGCTTGGAGAAAAACTGTTTTTT
CDR3: CAWSVNQGLGEKLFF